These T cell receptor beta chains were read from a single sample in a study of type 1 regulatory T cells. Antigens of these TCRs are unknown. TCRdb ran MiXCR on the reads and lists one entry per CDR3 protein. This table has 60,000 to 70,000 distinct CDR3 sequences, approximately 47% appearing once. Sequenced material: cultured non-Tr1 T cells, either the whole culture or a sorted T cell fraction (not recorded which). The receptors here all came from a human donor in good health. CDR3s include the opening cysteine and the closing phenylalanine or tryptophan. D genes are given only for firm matches. Size is omitted from some rows. Given values are once, few, many or a class for expanded clones.

size	D	V	J	CDR3	DNA
NA	NA	TRBV20-1	TRBJ2-7	CSARNPGYERDDEQYF	TGCAGTGCTAGAAACCCTGGTTACGAAAGGGACGACGAGCAGTACTTC
NA	TRBD2	TRBV5-1	TRBJ2-1	CASSLDSGTSVRHEQFF	TGCGCCAGCAGCTTGGATTCCGGGACTAGCGTCCGCCATGAGCAGTTCTTC
NA	NA	TRBV6-5	TRBJ2-7	CASSLVGGPYEQYF	TGTGCCAGCAGTTTAGTCGGGGGCCCCTACGAGCAGTACTTC
few	NA	TRBV7-9	TRBJ2-1	CASSLRLNEQFF	TGTGCCAGCAGCCTGAGGCTCAATGAGCAGTTCTTC
few	TRBD2	TRBV5-4	TRBJ2-7	CASSGGGAVNEQYF	TGTGCCAGCAGTGGCGGGGGGGCCGTAAACGAGCAGTACTTC
NA	NA	TRBV5-1	TRBJ1-1	CASSLSSWGLNTEAFF	TGCGCCAGCAGCTTAAGTAGTTGGGGTTTAAACACTGAAGCTTTCTTT
NA	TRBD1	TRBV5-1	TRBJ2-7	CASSRTGGSSYEQYF	TGCGCCAGCAGCCGGACAGGGGGCTCGAGCTACGAGCAGTACTTC
NA	TRBD1	TRBV5-1	TRBJ1-2	CASSRNRQGSQYGYTF	TGCGCCAGCAGCCGAAACAGACAGGGAAGCCAATATGGCTACACCTTC
NA	TRBD2	TRBV5-1	TRBJ2-2	CASRLAGGNTGELFF	TGCGCCAGCAGACTAGCGGGGGGGAACACCGGGGAGCTGTTTTTT
NA	TRBD1	TRBV7-8	TRBJ2-7	CASSSVRDRLYEQYF	TGTGCCAGCAGCTCAGTCCGGGACAGACTCTACGAGCAGTACTTC
NA	NA	TRBV19	TRBJ2-7	CASSSHPGRTGRYEQYF	TGTGCCAGTAGTTCTCACCCCGGCCGGACGGGACGGTACGAGCAGTACTTC
NA	NA	TRBV7-2	TRBJ2-7	CASSYRREQYF	TGTGCCAGCAGCTACCGTAGGGAGCAGTACTTC
NA	TRBD1	TRBV15	TRBJ2-7	CATSARTGLVYEQYF	TGTGCCACCAGCGCACGGACAGGGTTGGTTTACGAGCAGTACTTC
NA	NA	TRBV15	TRBJ1-2	CATSRDRGGYYGYTF	TGTGCCACCAGCAGAGACAGGGGCGGGTACTATGGCTACACCTTC
NA	NA	TRBV7-2	TRBJ2-4	CASSISGEGAKNIQYF	TGTGCCAGCAGCATTTCAGGGGAAGGAGCCAAAAACATTCAGTACTTC
few	TRBD1	TRBV5-5	TRBJ2-3	CASILGGLKDTQYF	TGTGCCAGCATCTTAGGGGGCTTGAAAGATACGCAGTATTTT
NA	NA	TRBV5-1	TRBJ2-6	CASSSTGPSGANVLTF	TGCGCCAGCAGCTCCACCGGCCCCTCTGGGGCCAACGTCCTGACTTTC
few	TRBD1	TRBV11-3	TRBJ1-4	CASSLVTTGDEKLFF	TGTGCCAGCAGCTTAGTCACTACAGGGGATGAAAAACTGTTTTTT
NA	NA	TRBV5-1	TRBJ2-1	CASSLALQVNEQFF	TGCGCCAGCAGCTTGGCACTACAGGTGAATGAGCAGTTCTTC
few	NA	TRBV6-6	TRBJ2-1	CASSYSGVGGLNEQFF	TGTGCCAGCAGTTACTCGGGCGTCGGGGGGCTCAATGAGCAGTTCTTC
NA	NA	TRBV6-2/TRBV6-3	TRBJ1-2	CASSFQTYGYTF	TGTGCCAGCAGTTTTCAGACCTATGGCTACACCTTC
few	TRBD1	TRBV12-3/TRBV12-4	TRBJ1-3	CASSRGTGGSGNTIYF	TGTGCCAGCAGTAGAGGGACAGGGGGCTCTGGAAACACCATATATTTT
NA	TRBD1	TRBV20-1	TRBJ2-7	CSASPGQGRFKEQYF	TGCAGTGCTAGTCCCGGACAGGGGCGCTTTAAAGAGCAGTACTTC
NA	NA	TRBV11-2	TRBJ2-1	CASSPASVSYNEQFF	TGTGCCAGCAGCCCAGCTAGCGTCTCCTACAATGAGCAGTTCTTC
few	NA	TRBV7-9	TRBJ1-5	CASSLGGGNNQPQHF	TGTGCCAGCAGCTTAGGCGGGGGAAACAATCAGCCCCAGCATTTT
NA	NA	TRBV5-5	TRBJ2-3	CAGSPAQARFSTDTQYF	TGTGCCGGCAGCCCCGCCCAAGCGAGGTTTAGCACAGATACGCAGTATTTT
NA	TRBD1	TRBV11-2	TRBJ2-5	CASSSGTGGETQYF	TGTGCCAGCAGCTCTGGGACAGGGGGAGAGACCCAGTACTTC
NA	NA	TRBV6-2/TRBV6-3	TRBJ1-1	CASSYRGEACF	TGTGCCAGCAGTTACCGGGGAGAAGCTTGCTTT
NA	NA	TRBV6-2/TRBV6-3	TRBJ2-7	CASSYERDYEQYF	TGTGCCAGCAGTTACGAAAGGGACTACGAGCAGTACTTC
NA	NA	TRBV5-1	TRBJ1-2	CASSGGTDYGYTF	TGCGCCAGCAGCGGCGGGACGGACTATGGCTACACCTTC
NA	NA	TRBV2	TRBJ1-1	CASRSAGRAFF	TGTGCCAGCCGGTCGGCAGGGAGGGCTTTCTTT
NA	NA	TRBV4-3	TRBJ2-3	CASSQESHSGDTQYF	TGCGCCAGCAGCCAAGAAAGCCATTCCGGTGATACGCAGTATTTT
NA	NA	TRBV9	TRBJ1-1	CASSVESLANTEAFF	TGTGCCAGCAGCGTAGAGTCCCTAGCAAACACTGAAGCTTTCTTT
many	NA	TRBV5-1	TRBJ1-3	CASSKDRTGDTIYF	TGCGCCAGCTCCAAAGACAGGACCGGAGACACCATATATTTT
NA	NA	TRBV12-3/TRBV12-4	TRBJ2-1	CASTQRANGGPGNEQFF	TGTGCCAGCACCCAAAGGGCTAACGGGGGCCCCGGGAATGAGCAGTTCTTC
NA	NA	TRBV7-3	TRBJ2-3	CASSLLGSGTDTQYF	TGTGCCAGCAGCTTACTCGGTAGCGGCACAGATACGCAGTATTTT
NA	TRBD2	TRBV4-1	TRBJ2-5	CASSQLTSGGKETQYF	TGCGCCAGCAGCCAATTAACTAGCGGGGGCAAAGAGACCCAGTACTTC
NA	TRBD1	TRBV29-1	TRBJ2-7	CSGVGGDTGEQYF	TGCAGCGGGGTAGGGGGCGATACCGGCGAGCAGTACTTC
NA	NA	TRBV15	TRBJ2-3	CATTSSVRTDTQYF	TGTGCCACCACGTCTAGCGTCCGCACAGATACGCAGTATTTT
NA	NA	TRBV28	TRBJ2-7	CASSLSQGSYEQYF	TGTGCCAGCAGTTTGTCACAGGGTTCCTACGAGCAGTACTTC
NA	NA	TRBV20-1	TRBJ2-2	CSAANPSAGTGELFF	TGCAGTGCCGCAAACCCCTCAGCGGGCACCGGGGAGCTGTTTTTT
NA	TRBD1	TRBV20-1	TRBJ2-3	CSARDMAGGFTDTQYF	TGCAGTGCTAGAGATATGGCAGGGGGCTTTACAGATACGCAGTATTTT
few	NA	TRBV7-8	TRBJ1-1	CASSLREGVNTEAFF	TGTGCCAGCAGCCTCCGCGAAGGAGTGAACACTGAAGCTTTCTTT
NA	NA	TRBV5-1	TRBJ1-6	CASSLQGGSNSPLHF	TGCGCCAGCAGCTTGCAAGGCGGAAGTAATTCACCCCTCCACTTT
NA	TRBD1	TRBV15	TRBJ1-2	CATSRGQGIDYGYTF	TGTGCCACCAGCAGGGGACAGGGTATCGACTATGGCTACACCTTC
NA	NA	TRBV5-1	TRBJ1-1	CASSPRSAANTEAFF	TGCGCCAGCAGCCCCCGGAGCGCGGCGAACACTGAAGCTTTCTTT
many	TRBD2	TRBV7-2	TRBJ2-3	CASSRRGSDTQYF	TGTGCCAGCAGCCGGCGGGGGTCAGATACGCAGTATTTT
few	TRBD1	TRBV5-1	TRBJ2-5	CASSDRGSQETQYF	TGCGCCAGCTCCGACAGGGGAAGCCAAGAGACCCAGTACTTC